The 32 T cell receptor beta chains presented below share a single source sample, sequenced in a study of shared clonotypes between healthy human individuals. Naive CD8 cells lacked CD45RO, underwent positive selection for CCR7 and left out terminally differentiated effector memory CD45RA+ cells. Data came from immunoSEQ multiplex PCR; TCRdb stores just in-frame clones and leaves some out. The table shows about 820,000 clones, with around 93% occurring only once. Specimen: naive CD8+ T cells sorted from blood. The receptors come from a man aged 25 to 40 in good health.

The chain employs TRBV5-1 and TRBJ2-7; D might be TRBD1 (6 bases). The CDR3 spans 15 residues. V lost 3 bases and J lost 3, with 16 bases in between. The germline V gene has CDR1 SGHRS and CDR2 YFSETQ. CDR3: CASSWLQGPDYEQYF. The CDR3 DNA reads TGCGCCAGCAGCTGGTTACAGGGTCCAGACTACGAGCAGTACTTC.

The rearrangement joins TRBV5-5 to TRBJ2-3; TRBD2 agrees at 8 bases. The V gene end was trimmed by 6 bases and the J gene end by 0 bases; junction bases not matched to a gene: 9. Germline CDR1 and CDR2: SGHKS and YYEKEE (reference sequence). CDR3 size: 16 residues. CDR3 sequence reads: CASTPYGLASTDTQYF. As DNA, the CDR3 is TGTGCCAGCACCCCCTACGGACTAGCTAGCACAGATACGCAGTATTTT.

V usage is TRBV2 and J usage is TRBJ1-1; D is unclear. The CDR3 consists of 16 residues. The germline V gene has CDR1 SNHLY and CDR2 FYNNEI. Between the trimmed V and J ends, which lost 1 base and 0 bases, there was a span of 12 bases. CDR3 sequence reads: CASSEEPPTMNTEAFF. CDR3 nucleotide sequence: TGTGCCAGCAGTGAAGAGCCCCCAACAATGAACACTGAAGCTTTCTTT.

V usage is TRBV7-9 and J usage is TRBJ2-1; no clear D gene. Trimming shortened V by 5 bases and J by 1 base, and 9 bases separated the two germline ends. This CDR3 has 14 amino acids. Germline lookup yields CDR1 SEHNR and CDR2 FQNEAQ (reference sequence). CDR3 residues: CASSPVMSYNEQFF. As DNA, the CDR3 is TGTGCCAGCAGCCCAGTAATGTCCTACAATGAGCAGTTCTTC.

The chain is built from TRBV29-1 and TRBJ2-2; no clear D gene. Germline V gives CDR1 SQVTM, CDR2 ANQGSEA. Trimming removed 2 bases from V and 6 bases from J, with 7 bases in between. This CDR3 contains 12 residues. The CDR3 spells CSVEPMSGELFF. The CDR3 DNA reads as TGCAGCGTTGAACCCATGTCCGGGGAGCTGTTTTTT.

This rearrangement joins TRBV11-2 to TRBJ2-2, with TRBD1 matching over 10 bases. J lost 9 bases, V lost 5 bases, and 12 bases had no gene match. Germline V CDR1 and CDR2: SGHAT, FQNNGV. The CDR3 runs to 16 residues. CDR3 coding DNA: TGTGCCAGCAGCCCTCCCCCGGGACAGGGGCTCTGGGAGCTGTTTTTT. Its protein product is CASSPPPGQGLWELFF.

This clone has only one observation. The chain's CDR3 is CASSLLRAGGSATQYF. CDR3 DNA sequence: TGTGCCAGCAGCCTCCTCCGGGCGGGAGGTTCTGCGACCCAGTACTTC. The chain recombines TRBV5-6 with TRBJ2-5; TRBD2 matches 8 bases. Per germline, CDR1 SGHDT and CDR2 YYEEEE. Trimming cost V 4 bases and J 7 bases; bases outside gene matches: 15. This CDR3 has 16 residues. Full variable domain (rest looked up from reference TRBV5-6 and TRBJ2-5): DAGVTQSPTHLIKTRGQQVTLRCSPKSGHDTVSWYQQALGQGPQFIFQYYEEEERQRGNFPDRFSGHQFPNYSSELNVNALLLGDSALYLCASSLLRAGGSATQYFGPGTRLLVL.

This sequence joins TRBV5-4 and TRBJ2-1, with 9 bases identical to TRBD2. CDR3 length: 15 amino acids. V lost 9 bases, J lost 4 bases, and 11 bases stayed unmatched. From germline, CDR1 is SGHNT and CDR2 YYREEE (reference sequence). This chain's CDR3 is CATRVAGDTYNEQFF. The CDR3 DNA follows: TGTGCCACCAGGGTAGCGGGGGATACTTACAATGAGCAGTTCTTC.

The chain uses TRBV7-9 and TRBJ2-3, with D perhaps TRBD1 (6 bases). Germline V gene lookup returns CDR1 SEHNR and CDR2 FQNEAQ (reference sequence). V was cut by 3 bases and J by 0 bases, with 10 bases left in between. This CDR3 has 15 residues. CDR3 sequence reads: CASSFQGSSTDTQYF. CDR3 sequence (DNA): TGTGCCAGCAGCTTTCAGGGGAGTAGCACAGATACGCAGTATTTT.

This clone has only a few counts. This rearrangement joins TRBV6-1 to TRBJ2-2; D call uncertain. Germline assignment: CDR1 MNHNS and CDR2 SASEGT. Trimming pared 7 bases from V and 6 bases from J, leaving 6 bases between. The CDR3 runs to 11 residues. CDR3 in DNA: TGTGCCAGCATCGGGTCCGGGGAGCTGTTTTTT. As protein: CASIGSGELFF.

V is TRBV11-2 and J is TRBJ2-7; perhaps D is TRBD1 or TRBD2 (7 bases each). CDR1 and CDR2 from the germline V gene are SGHAT and FQNNGV. The CDR3 runs to 16 residues. Trimming removed 3 bases from V and 2 bases from J, with 17 bases in between. This CDR3 is CASSLPAGGLPYEQYF. In nucleotides, the CDR3 is TGTGCCAGCAGCTTGCCTGCAGGGGGACTACCCTACGAGCAGTACTTC.

This clone has only one observation. This rearrangement joins TRBV29-1 to TRBJ2-4, with D perhaps assigned TRBD1 or TRBD2 (5 bases each). V dropped 8 bases and J dropped 4 bases, with 15 bases sitting between them. Germline V gene sequence: CDR1 SQVTM, CDR2 ANQGSEA. CDR3 length: 13 amino acids. The CDR3 bases are TGCAGCATTACGGGACCGCAGAAAAACATTCAGTACTTC. It specifies CSITGPQKNIQYF.

This clone was seen only a few times. Other DNA sequences within the sample encode an identical CDR3. This chain connects TRBV7-9 to TRBJ1-2; TRBD1 aligns across 9 bases. The V gene's germline CDR1 is SEHNR and CDR2 FQNEAQ (reference sequence). V was clipped by 5 bases and J by 2 bases; unmatched bases: 3. The CDR3 has 14 amino acids. CDR3 coding DNA: TGTGCCAGCAGCCCGGGACAGGGAAACTATGGCTACACCTTC. It specifies CASSPGQGNYGYTF. Supplemented by reference TRBV7-9 and TRBJ1-2, the full variable domain reads DTGVSQNPRHKITKRGQNVTFRCDPISEHNRLYWYRQTLGQGPEFLTYFQNEAQLEKSRLLSDRFSAERPKGSFSTLEIQRTEQGDSAMYLCASSPGQGNYGYTFGSGTRLTVV.

The rearrangement joins TRBV18 to TRBJ2-4; no reliable D call. The CDR3 sequence is 11 residues long. Germline loops: CDR1 KGHSH, CDR2 LQKENI. V shed 3 bases and J shed 6 bases, with 3 bases lying between them. The CDR3 reads CASSPGNIQYF. The CDR3 region has the DNA TGTGCCAGCTCACCGGGAAACATTCAGTACTTC.

CDR3 DNA: TGTGCCAGCAGTTTAGGAGCGGTCTACGAGCAGTACTTC. This sequence encodes CASSLGAVYEQYF. V usage is TRBV27 and J usage is TRBJ2-7; perhaps TRBD2 as D (5 bases). CDR1 MNHEY and CDR2 SMNVEV come from the germline V gene (reference sequence). The ends were cut back, 2 bases at V and 3 bases at J, with 8 bases in the middle. CDR3 length equals 13 residues.

The V call is TRBV4-2, the J call TRBJ2-3; 11 bases are shared with TRBD2. The junction had 3 bases not matched to a gene; V was cut back by 0 bases and J by 1 base. CDR3 length equals 17 residues. Germline V gives CDR1 LGHNA, CDR2 YNFKEQ. CDR3 residues: CASSQELAGGGTDTQYF. In DNA, the CDR3 is TGTGCCAGCAGCCAAGAGCTAGCGGGAGGTGGCACAGATACGCAGTATTTT.

This chain joins TRBV6-5 and TRBJ2-3, with a possible D match to TRBD1 (6 bases). V gave up 6 bases and J gave up 1 base, with 14 bases separating them. Germline V CDR1 and CDR2: MNHEY, SVGAGI. The CDR3 runs to 15 residues. CDR3 coding DNA: TGTGCCAGCAGGCTGAGGGACACTCGCACAGATACGCAGTATTTT. Its protein product is CASRLRDTRTDTQYF.

The chain has TRBV4-1 and TRBJ1-2, with D possibly matching TRBD1 (6 bases). The V gene's germline CDR1 is MGHRA and CDR2 YSYEKL. V was clipped by 6 bases and J by 8 bases, with 16 bases between them. This CDR3 comprises 13 residues. CDR3 coding DNA: TGCGCCAGCAGTCCACAGGGAATTCTCGGCTACACCTTC. This codes for CASSPQGILGYTF.

The V gene is TRBV4-3, the J gene TRBJ2-3; 7 nucleotides line up with TRBD2. Germline assignment: CDR1 LGHNA and CDR2 YSLEER. The length of the CDR3 is 18 residues. V gave up 0 bases and J gave up 0 bases; unmatched junction bases: 9. The CDR3 protein is CASSQEASAGPSTDTQYF. The CDR3 nucleotides are TGCGCCAGCAGCCAAGAGGCGTCAGCGGGACCTAGCACAGATACGCAGTATTTT.

This sequence joins TRBV6-6 and TRBJ2-3; D remains ambiguous. The CDR3 runs 15 residues. Germline V gene sequence: CDR1 MNHNY, CDR2 SVGAGI (reference sequence). Trimming took 5 bases from V and 2 from J, leaving 14 bases between them. The CDR3 is CASSILAVLTDTQYF. Written as DNA, the CDR3 is TGTGCCAGCAGTATCCTCGCCGTTCTCACAGATACGCAGTATTTT.

V gene TRBV28 combines with J gene TRBJ1-1, with TRBD1 as a possible D gene (6 bases). The CDR3 contains 15 residues. V was pared by 6 bases and J by 0 bases, with 14 bases between. Germline loops: CDR1 MDHEN, CDR2 SYDVKM. This CDR3 reads CASRMRTDMNTEAFF. CDR3 nucleotides: TGTGCCAGCAGAATGCGGACAGATATGAACACTGAAGCTTTCTTT.

The J gene is TRBJ2-7, the V gene TRBV27, with unresolved D. Germline CDR1 is MNHEY and CDR2 is SMNVEV (reference sequence). There are 14 residues in the CDR3. The V end lost 2 bases, the J end lost 5 bases, and 13 bases lay between the germline ends. CDR3 in DNA: TGTGCCAGCAGTTTAGTCGCAATGGGCCACGAGCAGTACTTC. It is translated as CASSLVAMGHEQYF.

This sequence joins TRBV29-1 and TRBJ2-1; D is perhaps TRBD2 (6 bases). Germline lookup yields CDR1 SQVTM and CDR2 ANQGSEA. Trimming removed 6 bases from V and 12 bases from J, with 21 bases in between. The CDR3 has 13 amino acids. As DNA, the CDR3 is TGCAGCGTGGCCGGGACTGAAGAATATTTGCAGTTCTTC. Translation gives CSVAGTEEYLQFF.

This sequence joins TRBV5-8 and TRBJ1-3; 7 bases are shared with TRBD1. Germline-derived CDR1 and CDR2 are SGHTS and YDEGEE. This CDR3 is 16 amino acids long. V shed 3 bases and J 2 bases; nucleotides not matched to a gene: 8. The CDR3 protein is CASSSRDSRAGNTIYF. CDR3 DNA: TGTGCCAGCAGCTCCCGGGACAGTCGCGCTGGAAACACCATATATTTT. Full variable domain (rest looked up from reference TRBV5-8 and TRBJ1-3): EAGVTQSPTHLIKTRGQQATLRCSPISGHTSVYWYQQALGLGLQFLLWYDEGEERNRGNFPPRFSGRQFPNYSSELNVNALELEDSALYLCASSSRDSRAGNTIYFGEGSWLTVV.

This CDR3 is CASSVFKNTGELFF. The CDR3 region has the DNA TGTGCCAGCAGCGTTTTTAAGAACACCGGGGAGCTGTTTTTT. The V gene is TRBV7-9, the J gene TRBJ2-2; D unresolved. The ends were cut back, 5 bases at V and 1 base at J, with 8 bases in the middle. This CDR3 is built from 14 residues. CDR1 is SEHNR, CDR2 FQNEAQ, per germline (reference sequence).

This chain uses TRBV15 with TRBJ2-4, with TRBD1 identical over 8 bases. Germline assignment: CDR1 LNHNV and CDR2 YYDKDF (reference sequence). The CDR3 is made up of 17 amino acids. Unmatched junction bases numbered 5, after V lost 0 bases and J lost 1 base. The chain's CDR3 is CATSRDPGGDAKNIQYF. CDR3 in DNA: TGTGCCACCAGCAGAGATCCAGGGGGCGATGCCAAAAACATTCAGTACTTC.

This chain links TRBV4-1 with TRBJ1-4; D remains ambiguous. Trimming left V 2 bases short and J 5 bases short, with 9 bases between. Germline assignment: CDR1 MGHRA and CDR2 YSYEKL. CDR3 size: 14 residues. In DNA, the CDR3 is TGCGCCAGCAGCCAAAAGTTTGGGAATGAAAAACTGTTTTTT. This translates into CASSQKFGNEKLFF.

This chain joins TRBV14 and TRBJ1-1; D unresolved. This CDR3 contains 12 residues. V was trimmed by 1 base and J by 5 bases, leaving 5 bases between them. Germline loops: CDR1 SGHDN, CDR2 FVKESK. CDR3 loop: CASSQVRTEAFF. The DNA for the CDR3 is TGTGCCAGCAGCCAAGTGAGAACTGAAGCTTTCTTT.

The rearrangement uses TRBV29-1 and TRBJ2-1; maybe TRBD1 (6 bases). CDR1 is SQVTM and CDR2 is ANQGSEA in the germline V gene. CDR3 length: 13 residues. V was cut by 3 bases and J by 4 bases, with 10 bases left in between. The chain's CDR3 is CSVDRQGYNEQFF. The CDR3 region has the DNA TGCAGCGTTGATCGGCAGGGGTACAATGAGCAGTTCTTC.

V and J are TRBV29-1 and TRBJ2-2; D ambiguous. Looked up from germline, CDR1 is SQVTM and CDR2 is ANQGSEA. The V and J ends lost 1 base and 3 bases respectively, with 9 bases between them. The CDR3 sequence is 14 residues long. CDR3 loop: CSVEGLPDTGELFF. CDR3 nucleotides: TGCAGCGTTGAAGGGCTCCCCGACACCGGGGAGCTGTTTTTT.

The V gene is TRBV6-1, the J gene TRBJ2-7, with 12 bases identical to TRBD1. The J segment lost 3 bases and the V segment lost 5 bases, leaving 5 bases of the junction unmatched. The germline V gene has CDR1 MNHNS and CDR2 SASEGT. The CDR3 loop spans 15 amino acids. In DNA form, the CDR3 reads TGTGCCAGCAGTAGCGGGACAGGGGGCGGCTACGAGCAGTACTTC. The encoded protein is CASSSGTGGGYEQYF.

This chain uses TRBV18 with TRBJ2-7; 9 bases are a match to TRBD2. Trimming removed 3 bases from V and 3 bases from J; junction bases left unmatched: 9. Germline V gene lookup returns CDR1 KGHSH and CDR2 LQKENI. The CDR3 is made up of 16 amino acids. As DNA, the CDR3 is TGTGCCAGCTCACCCTTAGGGACTAGCAGTTACTACGAGCAGTACTTC. It translates to CASSPLGTSSYYEQYF. The full variable domain, its missing parts supplied by reference TRBV18 and TRBJ2-7, is NAGVMQNPRHLVRRRGQEARLRCSPMKGHSHVYWYRQLPEEGLKFMVYLQKENIIDESGMPKERFSAEFPKEGPSILRIQQVVRGDSAAYFCASSPLGTSSYYEQYFGPGTRLTVT.